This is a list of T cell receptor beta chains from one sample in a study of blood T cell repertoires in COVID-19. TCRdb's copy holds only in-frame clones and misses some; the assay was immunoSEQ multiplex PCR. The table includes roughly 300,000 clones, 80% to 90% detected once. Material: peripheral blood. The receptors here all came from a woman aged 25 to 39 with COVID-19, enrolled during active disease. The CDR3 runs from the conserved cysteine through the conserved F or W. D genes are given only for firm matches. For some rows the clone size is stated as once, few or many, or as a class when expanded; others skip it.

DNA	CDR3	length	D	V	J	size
TGTGCCAGCAGTTTCCGGGGAGTTACCTATGGCTACACCTTC	CASSFRGVTYGYTF	14	.	TRBV28	TRBJ1-2	.
TGTGCCAGCAGTGACCAGGGGATCACTGAAGCTTTCTTT	CASSDQGITEAFF	13	.	TRBV27	TRBJ1-1	once
TGTGCCAGCAGCCCACTAGCGGGGTTTGAGCAGTACTTC	CASSPLAGFEQYF	13	TRBD2	TRBV12-3/TRBV12-4	TRBJ2-7	.
TGTGCCATCAGTGACCCCCCCAGGGGTATTTGGGCTTTCTTT	CAISDPPRGIWAFF	14	.	TRBV10-3	TRBJ1-1	.
TGTGCCAGCTCACCACAAGGGGGAAACCAAGAGACCCAGTACTTC	CASSPQGGNQETQYF	15	.	TRBV18	TRBJ2-5	.
TGTGCCAGTAGTATAGCCGGCGGGGGGGCTAATGAGCAGTTCTTC	CASSIAGGGANEQFF	15	TRBD2	TRBV19	TRBJ2-1	.
TGTGCCAGCAGTTTGTCCGACTATGGCTACACCTTC	CASSLSDYGYTF	12	.	TRBV12-3/TRBV12-4	TRBJ1-2	few
TGTGCCAGCTCAACAGGGGTCGGATCACCCCTCCACTTT	CASSTGVGSPLHF	13	TRBD1	TRBV18	TRBJ1-6	.
TGCGCCAGCAGCCAAGGACAGGGGTTCACCGGGGAGCTGTTTTTT	CASSQGQGFTGELFF	15	TRBD1	TRBV4-1	TRBJ2-2	few
TGTGCCACCCAGACAGATACGCAGTATTTT	CATQTDTQYF	10	.	TRBV6-5	TRBJ2-3	.
TGTGCCAGCTCACCCCCCCAGGGGAGTATCACTGAAGCTTTCTTT	CASSPPQGSITEAFF	15	.	TRBV18	TRBJ1-1	once
TGTGCCATCAGTGCTCAGGACAGGGTTGAGGGAAACACCATATATTTT	CAISAQDRVEGNTIYF	16	TRBD1	TRBV10-3	TRBJ1-3	.
TGTGCCAGTAGACGCGGGACAGCTCTTAATGAAAAACTGTTTTTT	CASRRGTALNEKLFF	15	TRBD1	TRBV19	TRBJ1-4	.
TGTGCCAGCAGTTTATCGAGTAGCGGGGTCGACTCCTACAATGAGCAGTTCTTC	CASSLSSSGVDSYNEQFF	18	TRBD2	TRBV27	TRBJ2-1	.
TGTGCCATCAGTGAGTCCGGACAGAACAATGAGCAGTTCTTC	CAISESGQNNEQFF	14	.	TRBV10-3	TRBJ2-1	.
TGCGCCAGCAGCGCAGGGGCGATAACTAATGAAAAACTGTTTTTT	CASSAGAITNEKLFF	15	.	TRBV5-1	TRBJ1-4	.
TGTGCCAGCAGTTTTAGCGGCACCGGGGAGCTGTTTTTT	CASSFSGTGELFF	13	.	TRBV12-3/TRBV12-4	TRBJ2-2	.
TGTGCCAGCCCCGGACAGTCCTCCACCGGGGAGCTGTTTTTT	CASPGQSSTGELFF	14	.	TRBV21-1	TRBJ2-2	.
TGTGCCAGCAGCGTAATGGGGACAGGGTACAATGAGCAGTTCTTC	CASSVMGTGYNEQFF	15	TRBD1	TRBV9	TRBJ2-1	.
TGCGCCACCGCGGGGGGGGGCGACACAGATACGCAGTATTTT	CATAGGGDTDTQYF	14	TRBD2	TRBV5-1	TRBJ2-3	.
TGTGCCTGGGCTGTCGGACAGGGAGGCAATCAGCCCCAGCATTTT	CAWAVGQGGNQPQHF	15	TRBD1	TRBV30	TRBJ1-5	once
TGTGCCAGCAGCCAAGTTGGGACAGCTAATGAAAAACTGTTTTTT	CASSQVGTANEKLFF	15	TRBD1	TRBV3-1/TRBV3-2	TRBJ1-4	few
TGCGCCAGCAGCACCGGACCGGGACAGGGCGATGGCTACACCTTC	CASSTGPGQGDGYTF	15	TRBD1	TRBV5-1	TRBJ1-2	.
TGTGCCAGCAGTTACAACCCCCCTAGCGGTCCCTACGAGCAGTACTTC	CASSYNPPSGPYEQYF	16	TRBD2	TRBV6-5	TRBJ2-7	.
TGTGCCAGCAGCACCCGGACAGTAAATCAGCCCCAGCATTTT	CASSTRTVNQPQHF	14	.	TRBV7-8	TRBJ1-5	few
TGTGCCAGCAGCTTAGCCCCGGGTGGCTACGAGCAGTACTTC	CASSLAPGGYEQYF	14	.	TRBV11-2	TRBJ2-7	many
TGCAGCGTTGGCCCTGAGGACAGCTATGGCTACACCTTC	CSVGPEDSYGYTF	13	.	TRBV29-1	TRBJ1-2	.
TGTGCCAGCAGTGAATCCCGGGGGGCCCTTAACACCGGGGAGCTGTTTTTT	CASSESRGALNTGELFF	17	.	TRBV2	TRBJ2-2	.
TGCGCCAGCCAAATTGGACAGGGAAATTCACCCCTCCACTTT	CASQIGQGNSPLHF	14	TRBD1	TRBV5-1	TRBJ1-6	.
TGTGCCAGCAAAGAGGGGGCGGGAAACACCATATATTTT	CASKEGAGNTIYF	13	TRBD1	TRBV2	TRBJ1-3	.
TGTGCCAGCAGCCTAGAGTCCTCCTCTAGCACAGATACGCAGTATTTT	CASSLESSSSTDTQYF	16	.	TRBV27	TRBJ2-3	.
TGCGCCAGCAGCACGGGGGGATCAACTAATGAAAAACTGTTTTTT	CASSTGGSTNEKLFF	15	.	TRBV5-1	TRBJ1-4	once
TGTGCCAGCAGTGACTCGAGCCAGGGGAATGAAAAACTGTTTTTT	CASSDSSQGNEKLFF	15	.	TRBV6-4	TRBJ1-4	.
TGCGCCAGCAGGGATCTCAGTGGGGCTTGGGATACGCAGTATTTT	CASRDLSGAWDTQYF	15	.	TRBV10-2	TRBJ2-3	.
TGTGCCAGCTCACCACGAAGTGTACAGACCAACTATGGCTACACCTTC	CASSPRSVQTNYGYTF	16	.	TRBV18	TRBJ1-2	.
TGCGCCAGCAGCCAGACAGGGGCGCTGGACACCGGGGAGCTGTTTTTT	CASSQTGALDTGELFF	16	TRBD1	TRBV4-1	TRBJ2-2	once
TGTGCCAGCAGCTGGCAGGGGGCGGTGTCGGGAGGTGAAAAACTGTTTTTT	CASSWQGAVSGGEKLFF	17	TRBD1	TRBV5-5	TRBJ1-4	.
TGTGCCAGCGCCGCCGGGACAGGTGCTGGAAACACCATATATTTT	CASAAGTGAGNTIYF	15	TRBD1	TRBV5-4	TRBJ1-3	.
TGTGCCAGCAGCTTGGGGCAGGGGGCTTACTATGGCTACACCTTC	CASSLGQGAYYGYTF	15	TRBD1	TRBV5-5	TRBJ1-2	.
TGTGCCAGCAGTTTATCGGCGGCAGCATGGGCCCTCCACTTT	CASSLSAAAWALHF	14	.	TRBV27	TRBJ1-6	.
TGTGCCAGCAGCCAAATACAGGGCCTCACCGGGGAGCTGTTTTTT	CASSQIQGLTGELFF	15	.	TRBV3-1/TRBV3-2	TRBJ2-2	.